The clone carrying this T cell receptor beta chain was detected only a few times. The antigen is unknown. These data come from a study of response to subunit inactivated influenza vaccine. General study points: The authors proposed limited new T cell recruitment per seasonal influenza vaccination.

TCRdb re-called the RT-PCR reads with MiXCR, one entry per CDR3 protein. This sample has 250,000 to 350,000 distinct CDR3 sequences; 20% to 25% occur once, and the top ten carry 10%. Trimming left V 6 bases short and J 3 bases short, with 15 bases between. This CDR3 has 15 residues. The clonotype was recovered from a man in his fifties or sixties who received an inactivated influenza vaccine. The sequencing used PBMCs from blood, collected around 22 months after vaccination. The V call is TRBV12-3 or TRBV12-4, the J call TRBJ2-1; D is unclear. The CDR3 protein is CASSPEGWGYNEQFF. The CDR3 DNA is TGTGCCAGCAGCCCCGAAGGTTGGGGCTACAATGAGCAGTTCTTC.